This T cell receptor (beta chain) was profiled in a study of tumor and adjacent non-tumor tissue in lung cancer. Across the whole study: Histology: about a dozen adenocarcinoma, a couple of squamous cell carcinoma, 1 small cell lung cancer. Overall study findings and caveats: Higher tumor TCR diversity was associated with shorter survival.

This clonotype was seen repeatedly, ten times or more. Its specificity is not known. Three rounds of nested PCR, following a modified ARM-PCR protocol, produced the TCRbeta library. Via MiXCR, TCRdb re-called the multiplex PCR reads, giving one row per CDR3 protein. This table has 100,000 to 150,000 distinct CDR3 sequences, 66% appearing once. The template was RNA from unsorted bulk tissue. This clonotype originated in a young man with non-small cell lung cancer. Sequenced: lung tumor tissue.

CDR3 sequence reads: CASSFRRTSSYNEQFF. The CDR3 nucleotides are TGTGCCAGCAGTTTTCGCCGGACTAGCAGCTACAATGAGCAGTTCTTC. V and J are TRBV12-3 or TRBV12-4 and TRBJ2-1; 8 nucleotides agree with TRBD2. This CDR3 region has 16 residues. Trimming at V came to 3 bases and at J to 3 bases, leaving 7 bases not matched to a gene.